The clone carrying this T cell receptor (beta chain) was picked up a small number of times. Its target is unknown. The germline V gene has CDR1 SGHTA and CDR2 FQGNSA. Trimming took 4 bases from V and 3 from J; bases not matched to a gene: 5. The CDR3 length is 15 residues. Through a sample-barcoded 5' primer and a J-beta primer mix, a second PCR was run for roughly 6 to 11 cycles. TCRdb re-called the 5' RACE reads with MiXCR, one entry per CDR3 protein. Of 660,000 or so distinct CDR3 sequences listed, roughly 50% are singletons. Each donor's blood draw was approximately 10 milliliters of peripheral blood. Total RNA extraction produced at least 5.5 micrograms (per sample) for the study. This entry is derived from a study of blood T cells in healthy people across ages. Overall study results and limits: Lack of knowledge of donor CMV status possibly confounded expanded clonotype changes. Diversity estimated from one million T cells was considered an underestimate.

This sequence was found in a man in his sixties in good health. Sequencing was performed on blood. The rearrangement uses TRBV7-2 and TRBJ1-4; TRBD1 aligns across 7 bases. CDR3 residues: CASSSDRDPNEKLFF. The CDR3 DNA reads as TGTGCCAGCAGCTCCGACAGGGACCCTAATGAAAAACTGTTTTTT.